This entry features one TCR beta chain sequence. The data originate from a study of T cell responses to AZD1222 COVID-19 vaccine. The table came from immunoSEQ multiplex PCR; TCRdb's copy has only in-frame clones and leaves some out. This table holds under 200,000 clones, about 94% found once. V lost 4 bases, J lost 0 bases, and 11 bases lay in between. This CDR3 is 15 amino acids long. Germline CDR1 is SGDLS and CDR2 is YYNGEE. The chain carries TRBV9 and TRBJ1-5, with D uncertain. The clonotype comes from an adult in good health. The sequencing here drew on peripheral blood, taken on day 0 of AZD1222 vaccination. CDR3: CASSPTWDSNQPQHF. In DNA form, the CDR3 reads TGTGCCAGCAGCCCCACTTGGGATAGCAATCAGCCCCAGCATTTT.